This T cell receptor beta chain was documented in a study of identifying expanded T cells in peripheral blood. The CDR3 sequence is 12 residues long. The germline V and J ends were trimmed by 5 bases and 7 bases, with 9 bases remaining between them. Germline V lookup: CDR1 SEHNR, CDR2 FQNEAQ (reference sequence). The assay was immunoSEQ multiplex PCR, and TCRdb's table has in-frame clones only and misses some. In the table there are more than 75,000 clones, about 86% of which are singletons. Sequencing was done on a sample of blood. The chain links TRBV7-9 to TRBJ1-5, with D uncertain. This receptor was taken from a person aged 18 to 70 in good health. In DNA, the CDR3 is TGTGCCAGCAGCCAAACACGCCAGCCCCAGCATTTT. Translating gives CASSQTRQPQHF.